Included here is one TCR beta chain sequence, with context. What it binds is not known. These data are taken from a study of cytomegalovirus exposure and HLA in healthy donors. Study-wide results and limits: Later work associated roughly 17,000 TCR beta sequences with HLA alleles at 0.05 false discovery rate.

The CDR3 is made up of 18 amino acids. From germline, CDR1 is SGHVS and CDR2 FQNEAQ. V was trimmed by 5 bases and J by 0 bases, leaving 20 bases between them. The PCR employed 60 Vbeta primers together with 13 Jbeta primers. Profiled with immunoSEQ multiplex PCR; TCRdb holds only in-frame clones, not every one. This table holds a few hundred thousand clones, about 70% found once. J is TRBJ2-4 and V is TRBV7-8; D unclear. Sequencing was done on a sample of PBMCs. This receptor was taken from a woman aged 25 to 39 in good health and CMV-seronegative. CDR3 DNA: TGTGCCAGCAGCCCCCGCCCCCAAGACGGGTTAGCCAAAAACATTCAGTACTTC. The encoded protein is CASSPRPQDGLAKNIQYF.